A selection of T cell receptor beta chains follows, all from one sample in a study of CD8 T cells in Susac syndrome. Each CDR3 protein is one row after TCRdb ran MiXCR on the immunoSEQ multiplex PCR reads. The sample carries around 130,000 distinct CDR3 sequences, 85% to 95% recorded once. Sequencing was done on a sample of CD8+ T cells from PBMCs. These receptor sequences come from a human donor with Susac syndrome. CDR3s include the opening cysteine and the closing phenylalanine or tryptophan. D genes are given only for firm matches. The size field is filled for only some rows; it gives once, few, many or a size class.

>TRBJ1-6|TRBD1|.|TRBV20-1
CSARDLGQGGSPLHF
TGCAGTGCTAGAGACTTGGGACAGGGAGGTTCACCCCTCCACTTT
>TRBJ1-1|.|.|TRBV29-1
CSGAGGANTEAFF
TGCAGCGGGGCCGGGGGGGCGAACACTGAAGCTTTCTTT
>TRBJ2-7|TRBD2|.|TRBV27
CASSQGVSGGWEQYF
TGTGCCAGCAGTCAAGGGGTTAGCGGGGGTTGGGAGCAGTACTTC
>TRBJ2-2|.|.|TRBV7-8
CASSLGALAGELFF
TGTGCCAGCAGCTTAGGGGCCCTAGCGGGGGAGCTGTTTTTT
>TRBJ2-7|TRBD1|once|TRBV5-4
CASSRLDRGDNEQYF
TGTGCCAGCAGCCGGTTGGACAGGGGAGACAACGAGCAGTACTTC
>TRBJ2-3|TRBD1|.|TRBV27
CASTGQGGTDTQYF
TGTGCCAGCACAGGACAGGGTGGGACAGATACGCAGTATTTT
>TRBJ2-7|.|.|TRBV19
CASGVTYEQYF
TGTGCCAGCGGGGTTACCTACGAGCAGTACTTC
>TRBJ1-1|TRBD1|.|TRBV29-1
CSVHRGTTEAFF
TGCAGCGTCCACAGGGGGACCACTGAAGCTTTCTTT
>TRBJ1-1|TRBD1|.|TRBV15
CATSRDATGRNTEAFF
TGTGCCACCAGCAGGGATGCGACAGGGCGGAACACTGAAGCTTTCTTT
>TRBJ2-7|.|.|TRBV29-1
CSVVGQGREQYF
TGCAGCGTTGTCGGGCAGGGACGTGAGCAGTACTTC
>TRBJ2-7|TRBD1|.|TRBV20-1
CSAEPTTTGGWDEQYF
TGCAGTGCTGAACCGACCACCACAGGGGGTTGGGACGAGCAGTACTTC
>TRBJ2-1|.|.|TRBV7-9
CASSMRTAEQFF
TGTGCCAGCAGCATGCGGACAGCCGAGCAGTTCTTC
>TRBJ2-1|.|.|TRBV20-1
CSARDLYRSNEQFF
TGCAGTGCTAGAGATTTATACCGGTCCAATGAGCAGTTCTTC
>TRBJ2-1|.|.|TRBV6-1
CASSEAGQSSYNEQFF
TGTGCCAGCAGTGAAGCAGGGCAGAGCTCCTACAATGAGCAGTTCTTC
>TRBJ2-3|.|.|TRBV29-1
CSAGPSTDTQYF
TGCAGCGCTGGGCCGAGCACAGATACGCAGTATTTT
>TRBJ2-3|TRBD1|.|TRBV12-5
CASGRTGDLTDTQYF
TGTGCTAGTGGTCGCACAGGGGACCTCACAGATACGCAGTATTTT
>TRBJ1-6|.|once|TRBV20-1
CSAKGLTAYNSPLHF
TGCAGTGCTAAAGGCTTGACAGCTTATAATTCACCCCTCCACTTT
>TRBJ2-7|.|.|TRBV5-1
CASSYSEEQYF
TGCGCCAGCAGCTACAGTGAAGAGCAGTACTTC
>TRBJ1-6|.|.|TRBV10-1
CASSERPLGPLHF
TGCGCCAGCAGTGAACGGCCCCTAGGACCCCTCCACTTT
>TRBJ1-6|.|.|TRBV6-1
CASSERKRLHF
TGTGCCAGCAGTGAAAGAAAGCGCCTCCACTTT
>TRBJ1-2|TRBD1|once|TRBV9
CASGGQGGSDGYTF
TGTGCCAGCGGAGGACAGGGAGGGAGCGATGGCTACACCTTC
>TRBJ2-7|.|.|TRBV27
CASSLGTTSYEQYF
TGTGCCAGCAGTTTGGGGACAACCTCCTACGAGCAGTACTTC
>TRBJ2-3|.|.|TRBV10-3
CAISESWGSHTDTQYF
TGTGCCATCAGTGAGTCGTGGGGGTCCCACACAGATACGCAGTATTTT
>TRBJ1-2|TRBD1|.|TRBV9
CASSVATGDNYGYTF
TGTGCCAGCAGCGTAGCGACAGGGGACAACTATGGCTACACCTTC
>TRBJ2-7|.|once|TRBV23-1
CASSQSPGRSYEQYF
TGCGCCAGCAGTCAATCTCCAGGGAGATCCTACGAGCAGTACTTC
>TRBJ1-2|.|.|TRBV27
CASSLSWDLYYGYTF
TGTGCCAGCAGTTTATCGTGGGACTTGTACTATGGCTACACCTTC
>TRBJ1-1|TRBD1|once|TRBV20-1
CSLIQGLEAFF
TGCAGCCTAATACAGGGGCTTGAAGCTTTCTTT
>TRBJ2-6|.|.|TRBV29-1
CSVEGGVGANVLTF
TGCAGCGTTGAAGGGGGGGTTGGGGCCAACGTCCTGACTTTC
>TRBJ2-7|.|.|TRBV9
CASSVEGQTYEQYF
TGTGCCAGCAGCGTAGAGGGGCAGACCTACGAGCAGTACTTC
>TRBJ1-1|.|.|TRBV15
CATSRDRGETEAFF
TGTGCCACCAGCAGAGACAGGGGAGAAACTGAAGCTTTCTTT
>TRBJ2-5|.|.|TRBV27
CASRGWLGVQETQYF
TGTGCCAGCAGGGGGTGGCTCGGGGTTCAAGAGACCCAGTACTTC
>TRBJ1-2|TRBD1|.|TRBV12-3/TRBV12-4
CATGQFDYGYTF
TGTGCCACGGGACAGTTTGACTATGGCTACACCTTC
>TRBJ1-5|TRBD1|once|TRBV6-5
CASSLGQGANQPQHF
TGTGCCAGCAGCCTCGGACAGGGGGCGAATCAGCCCCAGCATTTT
>TRBJ2-5|TRBD2|.|TRBV19
CASSTTSGVYQETQYF
TGTGCCAGTAGTACTACTAGCGGGGTTTACCAAGAGACCCAGTACTTC
>TRBJ2-3|.|.|TRBV6-5
CASSSGSDTQYF
TGTGCCAGCAGTTCTGGATCAGATACGCAGTATTTT
>TRBJ1-5|TRBD1|.|TRBV5-6
CASSFGTGNQPQHF
TGTGCCAGCAGCTTCGGGACAGGGAATCAGCCCCAGCATTTT
>TRBJ2-1|TRBD2|.|TRBV19
CASSPLAGEYNEQFF
TGTGCCAGTAGCCCACTAGCGGGGGAGTACAATGAGCAGTTCTTC
>TRBJ2-1|TRBD1|.|TRBV6-2/TRBV6-3
CASRERGPRGHNNEQFF
TGTGCCAGCCGAGAGAGGGGGCCCAGGGGACATAACAATGAGCAGTTCTTC
>TRBJ1-5|.|.|TRBV5-4
CGLEGAQPQHF
TGTGGCCTAGAAGGAGCTCAGCCCCAGCATTTT
>TRBJ2-7|TRBD1|.|TRBV12-5
CASALGTGGYEQYF
TGTGCTAGTGCTTTGGGGACAGGGGGCTACGAGCAGTACTTC
>TRBJ1-1|.|.|TRBV5-1
CASSPTDRTEAFF
TGCGCCAGCAGCCCTACGGACCGCACTGAAGCTTTCTTT
>TRBJ2-7|TRBD2|.|TRBV4-2
CASSPYGGSYEQYF
TGTGCCAGCAGTCCGTACGGGGGGTCCTACGAGCAGTACTTC
>TRBJ2-2|.|.|TRBV15
CATSSRQENTGELFF
TGTGCCACCAGCTCCCGACAGGAGAACACCGGGGAGCTGTTTTTT
>TRBJ1-6|TRBD1|.|TRBV6-5
CASSPGQNNSPLHF
TGTGCCAGCAGCCCGGGACAGAATAATTCACCCCTCCACTTT
>TRBJ2-5|.|.|TRBV27
CASSLIGGSETQYF
TGTGCCAGCAGTTTAATCGGCGGATCGGAGACCCAGTACTTC
>TRBJ2-1|TRBD1|.|TRBV4-1
CASSQDPAGGNEQFF
TGCGCCAGCAGCCAAGATCCTGCAGGGGGCAATGAGCAGTTCTTC
>TRBJ2-2|.|.|TRBV20-1
CSAWGASGELFF
TGCAGTGCTTGGGGGGCGTCCGGGGAGCTGTTTTTT
>TRBJ2-7|TRBD2|.|TRBV20-1
CSARSRLAPREYEQYF
TGCAGTGCTAGATCCAGACTAGCGCCCCGTGAATACGAGCAGTACTTC
>TRBJ2-1|.|.|TRBV15
CATTKGGLSSYNEQFF
TGTGCCACCACCAAAGGGGGTCTTAGCTCCTACAATGAGCAGTTCTTC
>TRBJ1-2|.|.|TRBV5-6
CASSLLGSNYGYTF
TGTGCCAGCAGCTTGTTGGGGTCTAACTATGGCTACACCTTC
>TRBJ1-3|.|.|TRBV7-9
CASSFPSSGNTIYF
TGTGCCAGCAGCTTCCCCAGCTCTGGAAACACCATATATTTT